This passage covers 2 T cell receptor beta chains from one sample sequenced in a study of cytomegalovirus exposure and HLA in healthy donors. Amplification used 60 Vbeta primers and 13 Jbeta primers. Sequencing was performed with immunoSEQ multiplex PCR; in TCRdb, only in-frame clones are kept and a portion is missing. This sample carries under 300,000 clones, about 86% of them seen once, and the ten largest clones take roughly 7.4%. The sequenced material came from PBMCs. All receptors come from a woman aged 55 to 70 in good health and CMV-seropositive.

The count of this clone is one. The rearrangement links TRBV28 to TRBJ1-5; D is unresolved. CDR1 and CDR2 from the germline V gene are MDHEN and SYDVKM. V lost 6 bases, J lost 7 bases, and 10 bases lay in between. The CDR3 length is 12 residues. CDR3 protein: CASSVFLQPQHF. The CDR3 DNA sequence: TGTGCCAGCAGCGTCTTCTTACAGCCCCAGCATTTT. The full variable domain, its missing parts supplied by reference TRBV28 and TRBJ1-5, is DVKVTQSSRYLVKRTGEKVFLECVQDMDHENMFWYRQDPGLGLRLIYFSYDVKMKEKGDIPEGYSVSREKKERFSLILESASTNQTSMYLCASSVFLQPQHFGDGTRLSIL.

The chain uses TRBV6-6 and TRBJ1-5; D not resolved. From germline, CDR1 is MNHNY and CDR2 SVGAGI (reference sequence). Trimming removed 0 bases at V and 9 bases at J, with 12 bases between. The CDR3 is 14 residues long. The CDR3 DNA follows: TGTGCCAGCAGTTACTCTAAGGGAGGGAGGCCCCAGCATTTT. Its translation is CASSYSKGGRPQHF.